The T cell receptor (beta chain) described here comes from a study of control samples from healthy donors and cancer patients. The CDR3 extends over 13 amino acids. V was clipped by 5 bases and J by 4 bases, with 8 bases between them. Germline V gives CDR1 WSHSY, CDR2 SAAADI. Repertoires were generated with immunoSEQ multiplex PCR, while TCRdb's copy carries only in-frame clones and drops some. The repertoire consists of 73,000 or so clones, with roughly 90% occurring once and the leading ten covering just under 4%. The V gene is TRBV10-2, the J gene TRBJ2-2, with a weak D call TRBD2 (6 bases). The clonotype comes from a woman between 45 and 60 years old in good health. Sequenced input: blood. The CDR3 reads CASSREFTGELFF. The CDR3 DNA reads as TGCGCCAGCAGTCGGGAGTTCACCGGGGAGCTGTTTTTT.